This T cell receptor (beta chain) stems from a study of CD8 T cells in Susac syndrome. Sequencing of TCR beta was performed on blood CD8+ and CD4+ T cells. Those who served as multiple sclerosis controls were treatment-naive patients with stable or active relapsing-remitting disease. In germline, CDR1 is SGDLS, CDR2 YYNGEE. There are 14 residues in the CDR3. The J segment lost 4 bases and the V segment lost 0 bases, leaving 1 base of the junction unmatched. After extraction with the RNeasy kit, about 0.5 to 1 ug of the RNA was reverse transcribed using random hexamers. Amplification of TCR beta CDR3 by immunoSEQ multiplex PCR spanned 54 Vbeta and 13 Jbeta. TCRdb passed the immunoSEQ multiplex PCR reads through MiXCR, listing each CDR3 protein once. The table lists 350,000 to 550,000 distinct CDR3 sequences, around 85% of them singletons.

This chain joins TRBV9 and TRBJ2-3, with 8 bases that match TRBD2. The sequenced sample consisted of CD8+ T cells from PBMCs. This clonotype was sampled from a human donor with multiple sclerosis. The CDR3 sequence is CASSVEAGADTQYF. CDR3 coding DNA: TGTGCCAGCAGCGTAGAAGCGGGAGCAGATACGCAGTATTTT. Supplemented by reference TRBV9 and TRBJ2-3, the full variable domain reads DSGVTQTPKHLITATGQRVTLRCSPRSGDLSVYWYQQSLDQGLQFLIQYYNGEERAKGNILERFSAQQFPDLHSELNLSSLELGDSALYFCASSVEAGADTQYFGPGTRLTVL.